This T cell receptor (beta chain) emerged from a study of radiation and T cells in renal cell carcinoma. Time point meaning: baseline pretreatment blood. Treatment reported: 15 Gy SBRT to primary tumor, nephrectomy 4 weeks later. CDR3 length: 13 residues. Per the germline V gene, CDR1 is LNHDA and CDR2 is SQIVND (reference sequence). V gave up 3 bases and J gave up 6 bases, with 12 bases separating them. Generated by immunoSEQ multiplex PCR, the TCRdb table keeps only in-frame clones and is missing some. This repertoire shows more than 140,000 clones, 70% to 90% found once; its top ten account for roughly a quarter.

This sequence was found in a woman in her 50s with renal cell carcinoma. This rearrangement joins TRBV19 to TRBJ2-7; D may match TRBD1 or TRBD2 (5 bases each). The sequencing here drew on blood, taken from a patient whose treatment included radiotherapy and nephrectomy. CDR3 sequence reads: CASSIRGAVEQYF. CDR3 nucleotide sequence: TGTGCCAGTAGTATTCGAGGGGCGGTCGAGCAGTACTTC.